The T cell receptor beta chain described here comes from a study of cytomegalovirus exposure and HLA in healthy donors. The repertoire was sequenced with immunoSEQ multiplex PCR; TCRdb's copy has only in-frame clones and lacks some. The table includes 71,000 or so clones, around 93% detected once. On this clone itself: Its antigen is currently unknown.

V shed 4 bases and J 5 bases; nucleotides not matched to a gene: 2. Germline V CDR1 and CDR2: KGHSH, LQKENI. The CDR3 has 14 residues. Study-wide results and caveats: A few chains linked to CMV were shown in vitro to be specific for CMV antigens. Rarity characterized most TCR sequences, yet some public TCRs appeared in many donors.

The specimen sequenced was PBMCs. The receptor's source is a woman aged 18-29 years in good health and CMV-seronegative. The chain joins TRBV18 to TRBJ1-5; 10 bases match TRBD1. The CDR3 nucleotides are TGTGCCAGCTCACAGACAGGGGGCGATCAGCCCCAGCATTTT. It translates to CASSQTGGDQPQHF.